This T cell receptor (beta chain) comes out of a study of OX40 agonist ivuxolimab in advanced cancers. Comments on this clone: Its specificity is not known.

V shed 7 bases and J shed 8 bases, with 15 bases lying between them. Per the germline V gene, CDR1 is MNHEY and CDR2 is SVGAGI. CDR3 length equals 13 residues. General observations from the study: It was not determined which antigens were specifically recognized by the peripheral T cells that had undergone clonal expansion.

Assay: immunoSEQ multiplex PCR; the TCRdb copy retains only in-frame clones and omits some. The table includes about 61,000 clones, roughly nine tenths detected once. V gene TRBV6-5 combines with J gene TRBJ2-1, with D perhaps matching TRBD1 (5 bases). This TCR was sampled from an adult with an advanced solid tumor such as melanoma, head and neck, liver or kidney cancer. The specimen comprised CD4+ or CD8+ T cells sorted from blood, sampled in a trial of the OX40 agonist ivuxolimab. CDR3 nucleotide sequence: TGTGCCAGCACAGGGTCCCCCGGTTATGAGCAGTTCTTC. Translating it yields CASTGSPGYEQFF.